Listed below are T cell receptor beta chains from one sample, sequenced in a study of blood T cell repertoires in COVID-19. The protocol was immunoSEQ multiplex PCR, while the TCRdb copy is restricted to in-frame clones and leaves out a portion. Seen here are about 51,000 clones, roughly 87% observed once, and the top ten hold around 3%. The sample taken for sequencing was peripheral blood. The receptors originated from a man aged 50 to 59 with active COVID-19. Each CDR3 is given with its conserved first and last residue. D genes are given only for firm matches. Size is stated for part of the rows, as once, few or many counts, or as a class when the clone is expanded.

TRBV12-5	TRBJ1-5	-	-	CASGLGENQPQHF	TGTGCTAGTGGTTTGGGCGAGAATCAGCCCCAGCATTTT
TRBV19	TRBJ2-4	-	-	CASSLAASKNIQYF	TGTGCCAGCAGCTTAGCGGCCTCCAAAAACATTCAGTACTTC
TRBV12-2	TRBJ2-2	-	-	CASRPWRGGRVGNTGELFF	TGTGCAAGTCGCCCTTGGCGGGGGGGAAGGGTAGGGAACACCGGGGAGCTGTTTTTT
TRBV5-1	TRBJ2-5	-	TRBD2	CASSLGRSSGKETQYF	TGCGCCAGCAGCTTGGGGAGATCTAGCGGGAAAGAGACCCAGTACTTC
TRBV6-5	TRBJ1-2	-	TRBD1	CASSSPTGTGRGGYTF	TGTGCCAGCAGTTCACCCACCGGGACAGGGCGGGGTGGCTACACCTTC
TRBV2	TRBJ1-2	few	-	CASRKTTISGYTF	TGTGCCAGCAGGAAAACAACGATCTCTGGCTACACCTTC
TRBV7-2	TRBJ1-5	-	-	CASSLVPQNSQPQHF	TGTGCCAGCAGCTTAGTCCCACAGAATAGTCAGCCCCAGCATTTT
TRBV6-1	TRBJ2-7	medium-sized	TRBD1	CASSARDRGSSYEQYF	TGTGCCAGCAGTGCCCGGGACAGGGGGTCCTCGTACGAGCAGTACTTC
TRBV9	TRBJ2-3	-	-	CASSAIPGSSDPDTQYF	TGTGCCAGCAGTGCAATTCCAGGGTCCAGCGACCCAGATACGCAGTATTTT
TRBV7-6	TRBJ1-3	once	-	CASSFGLHQGNTIYF	TGTGCCAGCAGCTTTGGGCTTCACCAGGGTAACACCATATATTTT
TRBV27	TRBJ2-7	-	TRBD1	CASSHLGDRGPYEQYF	TGTGCCAGCAGCCATTTGGGAGACAGGGGGCCGTACGAGCAGTACTTC
TRBV19	TRBJ1-1	-	TRBD1	CASSRQGTEAFF	TGTGCCAGTAGCCGACAGGGGACTGAAGCTTTCTTT
TRBV19	TRBJ2-3	-	TRBD2	CASSTKLKEGLAGITDTQYF	TGTGCCAGTAGTACGAAATTGAAGGAGGGACTAGCGGGAATCACAGATACGCAGTATTTT
TRBV27	TRBJ1-4	-	TRBD1	CASSRTGIGNEKLFF	TGTGCCAGCAGTAGGACAGGGATAGGTAATGAAAAACTGTTTTTT
TRBV5-8	TRBJ1-2	once	-	CASSLRDRRNYGYTF	TGTGCCAGCAGCTTGCGGGATCGCCGAAACTATGGCTACACCTTC
TRBV27	TRBJ2-5	once	-	CASSFSRYETQYF	TGTGCCAGCAGTTTTTCCAGATATGAGACCCAGTACTTC
TRBV5-8	TRBJ2-1	-	TRBD2	CASSLYGGANNEQFF	TGTGCCAGCAGCTTGTACGGGGGGGCGAACAATGAGCAGTTCTTC
TRBV24-1	TRBJ2-3	-	TRBD2	CATSSTSGRASDTQYF	TGTGCCACCAGTTCTACTAGCGGGAGGGCCTCAGATACGCAGTATTTT
TRBV13	TRBJ1-2	-	-	CASTVAGDYGYTF	TGTGCCAGCACCGTAGCAGGGGACTATGGCTACACCTTC
TRBV9	TRBJ2-3	-	-	CASSPGAVGTDTQYF	TGTGCCAGCAGCCCTGGGGCGGTGGGCACAGATACGCAGTATTTT
TRBV10-2	TRBJ1-4	-	TRBD1	CATLTRTGERNEKLFF	TGCGCCACCCTTACCCGGACAGGGGAACGGAATGAAAAACTGTTTTTT
TRBV3-1/TRBV3-2	TRBJ2-1	-	TRBD2	CASSQEGWAGGRRNEQFF	TGTGCCAGCAGCCAAGAAGGCTGGGCGGGGGGGCGAAGGAATGAGCAGTTCTTC
TRBV11-3	TRBJ2-3	-	TRBD2	CASSLDQVWVAGPRTDTQYF	TGTGCCAGCAGCTTAGATCAGGTGTGGGTAGCGGGGCCACGGACAGATACGCAGTATTTT
TRBV6-6	TRBJ1-1	-	-	CASSYSSGLGTEAFF	TGTGCCAGCAGTTACTCGAGCGGGTTGGGCACTGAAGCTTTCTTT
TRBV7-2	TRBJ2-1	-	-	CASSLGRGIDEQFF	TGTGCCAGCAGCTTAGGGCGGGGTATAGATGAGCAGTTCTTC
TRBV19	TRBJ1-1	-	-	CASSPQGSEAFF	TGTGCCAGTAGTCCACAGGGTAGCGAAGCTTTCTTT
TRBV14	TRBJ2-5	-	-	CASSQDLAVAQMETQYF	TGTGCCAGCAGCCAAGATCTCGCGGTAGCGCAGATGGAGACCCAGTACTTC
TRBV4-1	TRBJ1-6	-	TRBD1	CASSEQGASSYNSPLHF	TGCGCCAGCAGTGAACAGGGGGCGAGCTCCTATAATTCACCCCTCCACTTT
TRBV11-2	TRBJ1-1	-	-	CASSLGPQGLTEAFF	TGTGCCAGCAGCTTAGGCCCTCAGGGGCTCACTGAAGCTTTCTTT
TRBV30	TRBJ2-3	-	TRBD2	CAWGDIPGLGGDTQYF	TGTGCCTGGGGCGACATCCCTGGACTAGGAGGAGATACGCAGTATTTT
TRBV19	TRBJ1-5	-	-	CASSMSGGGRQPQHF	TGTGCCAGTAGTATGTCTGGGGGGGGCCGGCAGCCCCAGCATTTT
TRBV7-9	TRBJ1-5	-	-	CASSLGIQPQHF	TGTGCCAGCAGCTTAGGTATCCAGCCCCAGCATTTT
TRBV3-1/TRBV3-2	TRBJ2-7	-	TRBD1	CASSLGQGSGEQYF	TGTGCCAGCAGCCTGGGACAGGGCAGCGGCGAGCAGTACTTC
TRBV19	TRBJ2-7	-	-	CASSAQGYEQYF	TGTGCCAGTAGTGCCCAGGGCTACGAGCAGTACTTC
TRBV4-1	TRBJ2-3	-	-	CASSYRDSSTDTQYF	TGCGCCAGCAGCTACCGGGACTCTAGCACAGATACGCAGTATTTT
TRBV5-5	TRBJ2-3	-	-	CASSLVRATSTDTQYF	TGTGCCAGCAGCTTGGTCAGGGCCACTAGCACAGATACGCAGTATTTT
TRBV4-3	TRBJ1-2	-	-	CASSPEGGVGGYTF	TGCGCCAGCAGCCCGGAGGGGGGGGTAGGTGGCTACACCTTC
TRBV5-1	TRBJ1-4	-	-	CASSLQGSGEKLFF	TGCGCCAGCAGCTTACAGGGTTCCGGTGAAAAACTGTTTTTT
TRBV5-5	TRBJ2-3	-	TRBD2	CASRPGLAGDGTDTQYF	TGTGCCAGCAGGCCGGGACTAGCGGGGGATGGCACAGATACGCAGTATTTT
TRBV6-5	TRBJ1-2	-	-	CATLPGVVNYGYTF	TGTGCCACTTTGCCGGGGGTAGTCAACTATGGCTACACCTTC
TRBV21-1	TRBJ1-1	once	-	CASSKRGPNRTGVGTEAFF	TGTGCCAGCAGCAAAAGGGGGCCTAACAGGACAGGGGTTGGCACTGAAGCTTTCTTT
TRBV13	TRBJ1-3	-	TRBD1	CASSSLQGLGNTIYF	TGTGCCAGCAGCTCCTTACAGGGGCTCGGAAACACCATATATTTT
TRBV19	TRBJ2-2	-	-	CASSIGRYTGELFF	TGTGCCAGTAGTATCGGTCGATACACCGGGGAGCTGTTTTTT
TRBV4-2	TRBJ1-2	once	TRBD1	CASSQYQGANYGYTF	TGTGCCAGCAGCCAGTACCAGGGGGCGAACTATGGCTACACCTTC
TRBV20-1	TRBJ1-2	-	TRBD1	CSARTGLGYTF	TGCAGTGCTCGGACAGGACTTGGCTACACCTTC
TRBV5-8	TRBJ2-1	-	TRBD1	CASSQDRARTYNEQFF	TGTGCCAGCAGCCAGGACAGGGCTAGGACATACAATGAGCAGTTCTTC
TRBV2	TRBJ2-7	-	-	CASNGGPGSSYEQYF	TGTGCCAGCAATGGCGGGCCAGGCAGCTCCTACGAGCAGTACTTC
TRBV14	TRBJ2-1	-	TRBD2	CASSLLAGSYNEQFF	TGTGCCAGCAGCCTACTAGCGGGCTCCTACAATGAGCAGTTCTTC
TRBV3-1/TRBV3-2	TRBJ1-4	-	-	CASSTQGGQKLFF	TGTGCCAGCAGCACCCAAGGAGGGCAAAAACTGTTTTTT
TRBV27	TRBJ1-2	-	-	CASSLRLNYGYTF	TGTGCCAGCAGTCTAAGACTGAACTATGGCTACACCTTC
TRBV4-3	TRBJ2-1	-	TRBD2	CASSQERAGVSYNEQFF	TGCGCCAGCAGCCAAGAGAGGGCGGGGGTCTCCTACAATGAGCAGTTCTTC
TRBV7-2	TRBJ2-7	-	-	CASSLRGRQSYEQYF	TGTGCCAGCAGCTTACGCGGGCGCCAATCCTACGAGCAGTACTTC
TRBV24-1	TRBJ2-3	-	-	CATSAPGTDTQYF	TGTGCCACCAGTGCGCCAGGTACAGATACGCAGTATTTT
TRBV15	TRBJ1-1	-	-	CATSRDWAPKAFF	TGTGCCACCAGCAGAGACTGGGCCCCGAAGGCTTTCTTT
TRBV7-9	TRBJ2-4	-	-	CASSRTVGGQNIQYF	TGTGCCAGCAGCCGGACGGTAGGAGGCCAAAACATTCAGTACTTC